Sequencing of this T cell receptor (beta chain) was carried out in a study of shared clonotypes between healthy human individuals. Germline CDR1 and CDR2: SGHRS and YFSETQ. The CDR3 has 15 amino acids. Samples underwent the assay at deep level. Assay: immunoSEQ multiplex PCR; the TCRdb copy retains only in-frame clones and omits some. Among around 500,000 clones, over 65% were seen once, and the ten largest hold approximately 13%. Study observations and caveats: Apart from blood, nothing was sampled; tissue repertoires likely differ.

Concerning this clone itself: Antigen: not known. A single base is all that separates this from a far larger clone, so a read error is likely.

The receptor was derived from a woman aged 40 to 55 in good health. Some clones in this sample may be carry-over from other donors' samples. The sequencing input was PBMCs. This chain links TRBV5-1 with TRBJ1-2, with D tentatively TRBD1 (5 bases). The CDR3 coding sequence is TGCGCCAGCAGCTTTAACAGGTCTGCTAACTATGGCCACACCTTC. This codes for CASSFNRSANYGHTF.